This T cell receptor beta chain was identified in a study of post-analysis software for immune sequencing data. Across the study: Secondary progressive, relapsing-remitting and progressive-relapsing multiple sclerosis were among the included disease courses.

A word on this clonotype: The antigen remains unidentified.

TCR beta cDNA libraries included unique molecular identifiers. Input of roughly 0.85 to 11 million T cells yielded a few hundred thousand cDNA molecules. TCRdb recomputed calls from the PCR reads with MiXCR, one row per CDR3 protein. The repertoire holds about 540,000 distinct CDR3 sequences, with approximately 31% as singletons. Germline V gives CDR1 DFQATT, CDR2 SNEGSKA (reference sequence). V was pared by 2 bases and J by 6 bases, with 17 bases of the junction left unmatched. This CDR3 comprises 18 residues. General observations from the study: Elevated frequency relative to controls characterized roughly five TRBV segments in patients, TRBV5-6, TRBV5-1 and TRBV20-1 among them. When compared against controls, multiple sclerosis patients showed significantly lower normalized Chao1 diversity. Analysis by F measure revealed that same-batch samples clustered strongly together.

V and J are TRBV20-1 and TRBJ1-5, with TRBD1 matching 9 bases. What was sequenced was blood. This TCR came from a girl under 18 with multiple sclerosis. CDR3 DNA: TGCAGTGCTAGATCCCTGTCGGGACAGGGCATAGGCACTCAGCCCCAGCATTTT. Translated, it gives CSARSLSGQGIGTQPQHF.